These 21 T cell receptor beta chains were all obtained from the same sample, sequenced in a study of neurological immune-mediated disorders. MiXCR was run by TCRdb on the 5' RACE reads, yielding one entry per CDR3 protein. The sample yields tens of thousands of distinct CDR3 sequences, 5.5% to 6.5% seen once. Time point reported: longitudinal time-point 2. The sequenced sample consisted of PBMCs. Receptor source: a woman in her sixties or seventies with multiple sclerosis.

This clonotype was picked up many times. The rearrangement uses TRBV20-1 and TRBJ2-1; 9 bases are a match to TRBD2. V dropped 3 bases and J dropped 0; count of bases not matched to a gene: 0. There are 14 residues in the CDR3. Looked up from germline, CDR1 is DFQATT and CDR2 is SNEGSKA (reference sequence). CDR3 protein: CSASSGGSYNEQFF. The CDR3 DNA reads TGCAGTGCTAGTAGCGGGGGCTCCTACAATGAGCAGTTCTTC.

This clonotype has a count of ten or more. The chain joins TRBV25-1 to TRBJ2-3; tentatively, D is TRBD2 (6 bases). Deletions cut 5 bases from V and 2 bases from J, with 11 bases between. CDR1 MGHDK and CDR2 SYGVNS come from the germline V gene. The CDR3 runs to 14 residues. CDR3 loop: CASSKAGVTDTQYF. In nucleotides, the CDR3 is TGTGCCAGCAGTAAAGCGGGCGTCACAGATACGCAGTATTTT. The complete variable domain, with remaining parts taken from reference TRBV25-1 and TRBJ2-3, reads EADIYQTPRYLVIGTGKKITLECSQTMGHDKMYWYQQDPGMELHLIHYSYGVNSTEKGDLSSESTVSRIRTEHFPLTLESARPSHTSQYLCASSKAGVTDTQYFGPGTRLTVL.

This clonotype was detected many times. V usage is TRBV20-1 and J usage is TRBJ2-3; 7 positions agree with TRBD2. CDR3 length equals 14 residues. V lost 3 bases, J lost 0 bases, and 3 bases stayed unmatched. The germline gives CDR1 DFQATT, CDR2 SNEGSKA (reference sequence). The CDR3 is CSASAGGSTDTQYF. CDR3 bases: TGCAGTGCTAGTGCCGGGGGGAGCACAGATACGCAGTATTTT.

This clonotype occurred many times. The chain carries TRBV4-1 and TRBJ2-2; 10 positions agree with TRBD1. The length of the CDR3 is 19 residues. The germline gives CDR1 MGHRA, CDR2 YSYEKL. V gave up 4 bases and J gave up 5 bases; unmatched junction bases: 16. CDR3 coding DNA: TGCGCCAGCAGCCGACCTGGACCGGGACAGGGGATCAATACCGGGGAGCTGTTTTTT. This gives the protein CASSRPGPGQGINTGELFF.

The chain has TRBV2 and TRBJ1-5, with D possibly being TRBD1 (6 bases). Germline V lookup: CDR1 SNHLY, CDR2 FYNNEI. This CDR3 region has 15 residues. Trimming cost V 2 bases and J 1 base, with 9 bases left between them. CDR3 residues: CASSETGQSNQPQHF. In nucleotides, the CDR3 is TGTGCCAGCAGTGAAACAGGGCAGAGCAATCAGCCCCAGCATTTT.

As concerns this clonotype: A much larger clone lies one base from this, so it may be a read error. The V and J genes are TRBV6-5 and TRBJ1-6; the D is unclear. The CDR3 length is 14 residues. Germline assignment: CDR1 MNHEY and CDR2 SVGAGI. The CDR3 DNA reads as TGTTCCAGCAAACCATACGAATATAATTCACCCCTCCACTTT. Protein sequence: CSSKPYEYNSPLHF.

This clonotype was detected ten times or more. The chain uses TRBV5-1 and TRBJ2-3; 11 nucleotides line up with TRBD1. This CDR3 is built from 17 residues. V gave up 3 bases and J gave up 0 bases; unmatched junction bases: 6. CDR1 SGHRS and CDR2 YFSETQ come from the germline V gene. CDR3 bases: TGCGCCAGCAGCTCTGGGACAGGGGGAGATAGCACAGATACGCAGTATTTT. As protein: CASSSGTGGDSTDTQYF. Variable domain in full (rest from reference TRBV5-1 and TRBJ2-3): KAGVTQTPRYLIKTRGQQVTLSCSPISGHRSVSWYQQTPGQGLQFLFEYFSETQRNKGNFPGRFSGRQFSNSRSEMNVSTLELGDSALYLCASSSGTGGDSTDTQYFGPGTRLTVL.

This clonotype was observed many times. This sequence joins TRBV7-2 and TRBJ2-5; a possible D gene is TRBD1 (6 bases). CDR1 is SGHTA, CDR2 FQGNSA, per germline. The V gene lost 1 base and the J gene lost 4 bases, with 16 bases spanning the gap. The CDR3 runs 16 residues. The CDR3: CASSLEARGGGETQYF. Here the CDR3 DNA reads TGTGCCAGCAGCTTAGAGGCCAGGGGTGGCGGAGAGACCCAGTACTTC.

This clonotype has only one observation. A much larger clone sits a single nucleotide away, making a read error possible. CDR3 nucleotide sequence: TGCTCCAGCAGCTTATCATTCTCCTACGAGCAGTACTTC. Protein: CSSSLSFSYEQYF. V and J are TRBV5-1 and TRBJ2-7, with D uncertain. Germline V lookup: CDR1 SGHRS, CDR2 YFSETQ. The CDR3 has 13 residues.

Worth noting for this clonotype: A much larger clone differs by one base, so this may be a read error. The chain is built from TRBV20-1 and TRBJ1-6, with D unresolved. With 1 base removed from V and 7 bases from J, the gap between germline ends came to 17 bases. The CDR3 spans 16 residues. Germline V gene lookup returns CDR1 DFQATT and CDR2 SNEGSKA (reference sequence). CDR3 region: CSARGAQWATNSPLHF. The CDR3 DNA follows: TGCAGTGCTAGAGGCGCACAGTGGGCAACCAATTCACCCCTCCACTTT.

This clonotype was counted many times. This sequence joins TRBV7-2 and TRBJ1-5, with D possibly matching TRBD1 (5 bases). The germline V gene has CDR1 SGHTA and CDR2 FQGNSA. Trimming cost V 5 bases and J 0 bases, with 11 bases left between them. The CDR3 is made up of 15 amino acids. The CDR3 sequence is CASSPTAYSNQPQHF. For the CDR3, the DNA is TGTGCCAGCAGCCCGACAGCTTATAGCAATCAGCCCCAGCATTTT.

This clonotype was observed many times. This chain uses TRBV7-6 with TRBJ2-2, with 9 bases fitting TRBD1. Germline V gene data show CDR1 as SGHVS and CDR2 as FNYEAQ. With V trimmed by 5 bases and J by 1 base, 5 bases remained unmatched. The CDR3 contains 16 residues. DNA of the CDR3: TGTGCCAGCAGCATTACAGGGGGCCGGAACACCGGGGAGCTGTTTTTT. Amino acid sequence: CASSITGGRNTGELFF.

Many counts were recorded for this clonotype. This chain joins TRBV5-1 and TRBJ1-3; no firm D call. Germline lookup yields CDR1 SGHRS and CDR2 YFSETQ. V lost 0 bases to trimming and J lost 2 bases, with 6 bases between them. The CDR3 extends over 14 amino acids. CDR3 DNA sequence: TGCGCCAGCAGCTTGGACGGGGCTGGAAACACCATATATTTT. This translates into CASSLDGAGNTIYF.

This clonotype has at least ten counts. The genes are TRBV7-9 and TRBJ1-2; TRBD1 is a possible D gene (5 bases). The V gene's germline CDR1 is SEHNR and CDR2 FQNEAQ (reference sequence). V was cut by 5 bases and J by 0 bases, with 10 bases left in between. This CDR3 region has 14 residues. In DNA form, the CDR3 reads TGTGCCAGCAGCGAGGCGACAGCTAACTATGGCTACACCTTC. This translates into CASSEATANYGYTF.

This clonotype has at least ten counts. This chain joins TRBV7-2 and TRBJ2-5; TRBD2 matches 8 bases. The CDR3 runs to 15 residues. Germline CDR1 SGHTA, CDR2 FQGNSA. The V gene end was trimmed by 4 bases and the J gene end by 5 bases; junction bases not matched to a gene: 9. CDR3 DNA: TGTGCCAGCAGCTCGGAGCGGGGGCCGGGGGAGACCCAGTACTTC. Translated, it gives CASSSERGPGETQYF. The full variable domain, completed using reference TRBV7-2 and TRBJ2-5, is GAGVSQSPSNKVTEKGKDVELRCDPISGHTALYWYRQSLGQGLEFLIYFQGNSAPDKSGLPSDRFSAERTGGSVSTLTIQRTQQEDSAVYLCASSSERGPGETQYFGPGTRLLVL.

The table lists this clonotype with many counts. The genes are TRBV5-1 and TRBJ2-5; weak D call: TRBD1 (6 bases). The CDR3 spans 14 residues. Trimming pared 1 base from V and 5 bases from J, leaving 12 bases between. Per germline, CDR1 SGHRS and CDR2 YFSETQ. Here the CDR3 DNA reads TGCGCCAGCAGCTTGACAGGGAATACGGAGACCCAGTACTTC. Translated: CASSLTGNTETQYF.

This clonotype was seen at least ten times. The chain is built from TRBV5-1 and TRBJ2-7; possible D gene TRBD1, 7 bases. V lost 4 bases and J 0 bases, leaving 14 bases between the germline ends. Germline CDR1 reads SGHRS; CDR2 reads YFSETQ. CDR3 size: 15 residues. The CDR3 sequence is CASSPAGQNSYEQYF. CDR3 bases: TGCGCCAGCAGCCCGGCGGGACAGAACTCCTACGAGCAGTACTTC.

This clonotype was observed many times. The genes are TRBV10-3 and TRBJ1-1; a possible D gene is TRBD1 (5 bases). Trimming stripped 2 bases from V and 8 bases from J, with 15 bases between. Per germline, CDR1 ENHRY and CDR2 SYGVKD. The CDR3 loop spans 14 amino acids. CDR3 in DNA: TGTGCCATCAGTGAGAAATTAGGGACGGGCGAAGCTTTCTTT. Its translation is CAISEKLGTGEAFF.

This clonotype was observed at least ten times. V and J are TRBV7-9 and TRBJ2-7; the D gene could be TRBD1 or TRBD2 (5 bases each). V was shortened by 5 bases and J by 0 bases, with 14 bases between the two germline ends. Germline-derived CDR1 and CDR2 are SEHNR and FQNEAQ (reference sequence). The CDR3 loop spans 15 amino acids. Here the CDR3 DNA reads TGTGCCAGCAGCCGATGGGACGCCCCCTCCTACGAGCAGTACTTC. It codes for CASSRWDAPSYEQYF.

This clonotype was found many times. The chain recombines TRBV20-1 with TRBJ2-6; possible D gene TRBD2, 6 bases. Trimming pared 6 bases from V and 7 bases from J, leaving 22 bases between. The CDR3 is made up of 16 amino acids. Germline V lookup: CDR1 DFQATT, CDR2 SNEGSKA (reference sequence). The DNA of the CDR3 is TGCAGTGCCCTAGACCCGGGGGTCCAGACTGCCAACGTCCTGACTTTC. Its protein product is CSALDPGVQTANVLTF.

This clonotype was observed many times. The chain has TRBV2 and TRBJ2-2; 11 bases line up with TRBD1. The ends lost 2 bases at V and 0 bases at J; junction bases unmatched: 8. Germline CDR1 and CDR2: SNHLY and FYNNEI. CDR3 length equals 19 residues. This CDR3 is CASSESRDRGLSNTGELFF. The CDR3 DNA is TGTGCCAGCAGTGAAAGCCGGGACAGGGGGTTATCGAACACCGGGGAGCTGTTTTTT.